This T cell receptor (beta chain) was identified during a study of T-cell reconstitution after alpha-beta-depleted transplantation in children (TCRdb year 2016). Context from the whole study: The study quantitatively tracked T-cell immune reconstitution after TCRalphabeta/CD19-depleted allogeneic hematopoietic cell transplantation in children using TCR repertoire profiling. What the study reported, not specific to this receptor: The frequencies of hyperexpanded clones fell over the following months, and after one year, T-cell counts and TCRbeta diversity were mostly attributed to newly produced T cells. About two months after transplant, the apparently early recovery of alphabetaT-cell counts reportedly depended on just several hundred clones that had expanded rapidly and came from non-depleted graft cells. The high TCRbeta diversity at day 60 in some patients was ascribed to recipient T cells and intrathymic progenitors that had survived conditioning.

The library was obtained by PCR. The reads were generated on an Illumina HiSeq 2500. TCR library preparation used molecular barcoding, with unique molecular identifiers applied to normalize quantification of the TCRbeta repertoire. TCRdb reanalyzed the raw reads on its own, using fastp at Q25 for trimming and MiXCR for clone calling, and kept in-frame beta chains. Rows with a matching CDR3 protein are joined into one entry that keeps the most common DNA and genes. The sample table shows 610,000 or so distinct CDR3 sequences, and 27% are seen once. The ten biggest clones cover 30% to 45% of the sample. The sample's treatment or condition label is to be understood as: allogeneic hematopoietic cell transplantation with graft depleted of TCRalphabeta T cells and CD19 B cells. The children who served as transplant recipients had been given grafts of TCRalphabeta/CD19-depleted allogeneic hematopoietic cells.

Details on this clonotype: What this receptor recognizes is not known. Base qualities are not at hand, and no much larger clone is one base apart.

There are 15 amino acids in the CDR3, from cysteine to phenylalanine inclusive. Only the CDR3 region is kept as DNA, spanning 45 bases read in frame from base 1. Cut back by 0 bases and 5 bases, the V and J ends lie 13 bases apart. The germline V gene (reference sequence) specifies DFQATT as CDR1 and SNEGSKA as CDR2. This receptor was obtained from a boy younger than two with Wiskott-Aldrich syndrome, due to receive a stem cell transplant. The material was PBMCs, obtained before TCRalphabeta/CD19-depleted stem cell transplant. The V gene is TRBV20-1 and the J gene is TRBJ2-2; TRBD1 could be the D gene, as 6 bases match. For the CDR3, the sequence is CSARDGPQGTGELFF. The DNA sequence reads TGCAGTGCTAGAGATGGGCCTCAGGGGACCGGGGAGCTGTTTTTT.